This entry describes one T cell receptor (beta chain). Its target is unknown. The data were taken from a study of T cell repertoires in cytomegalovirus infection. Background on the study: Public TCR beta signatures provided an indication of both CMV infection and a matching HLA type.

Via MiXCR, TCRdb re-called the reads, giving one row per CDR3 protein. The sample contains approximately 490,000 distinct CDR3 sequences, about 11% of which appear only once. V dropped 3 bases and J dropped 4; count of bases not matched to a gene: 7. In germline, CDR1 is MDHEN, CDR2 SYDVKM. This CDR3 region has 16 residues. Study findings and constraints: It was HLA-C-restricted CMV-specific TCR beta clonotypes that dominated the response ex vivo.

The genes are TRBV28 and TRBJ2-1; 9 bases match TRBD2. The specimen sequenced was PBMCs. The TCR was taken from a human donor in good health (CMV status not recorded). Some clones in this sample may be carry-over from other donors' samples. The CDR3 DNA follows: TGTGCCAGCAGTTTTCCTTCTAGCGGGAATTACAATGAGCAGTTCTTC. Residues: CASSFPSSGNYNEQFF.